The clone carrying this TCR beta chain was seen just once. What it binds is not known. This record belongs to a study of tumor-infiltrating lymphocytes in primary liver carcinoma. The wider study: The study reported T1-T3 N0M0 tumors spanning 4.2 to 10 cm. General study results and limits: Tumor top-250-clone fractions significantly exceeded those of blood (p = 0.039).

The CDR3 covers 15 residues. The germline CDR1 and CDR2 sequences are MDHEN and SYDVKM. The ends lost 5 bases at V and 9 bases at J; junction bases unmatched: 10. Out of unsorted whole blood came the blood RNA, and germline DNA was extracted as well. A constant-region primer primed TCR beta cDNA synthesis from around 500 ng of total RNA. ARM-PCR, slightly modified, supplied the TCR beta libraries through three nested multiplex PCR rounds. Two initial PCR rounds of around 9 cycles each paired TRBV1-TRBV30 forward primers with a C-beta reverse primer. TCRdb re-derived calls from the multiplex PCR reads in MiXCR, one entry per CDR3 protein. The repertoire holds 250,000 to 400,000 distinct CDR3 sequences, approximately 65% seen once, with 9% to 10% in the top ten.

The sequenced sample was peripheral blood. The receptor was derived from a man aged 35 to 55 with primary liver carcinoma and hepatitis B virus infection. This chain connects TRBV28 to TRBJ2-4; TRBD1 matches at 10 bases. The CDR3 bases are TGTGCCAGCAGTGGGCCGGACAGGGGGGAAATCATTCAGTACTTC. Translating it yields CASSGPDRGEIIQYF.